This T cell receptor beta chain appears in the sequencing data of a study of control samples from healthy donors and cancer patients. Trimming took 5 bases from V and 6 from J, leaving 8 bases between them. Germline CDR1 and CDR2: SGHVS and FQNEAQ. The CDR3 has 12 amino acids. TCRdb keeps only in-frame clones here, not all; method: immunoSEQ multiplex PCR. The data contain 170,000 or so clones, approximately 92% of them singletons. This sequence originates from a man in his late teens or twenties in good health. This chain joins TRBV7-8 and TRBJ1-5; D remains ambiguous. Sequenced sample: blood. The CDR3 reads CASSITGQPQHF. The CDR3 DNA reads TGTGCCAGCAGCATAACCGGTCAGCCCCAGCATTTT.